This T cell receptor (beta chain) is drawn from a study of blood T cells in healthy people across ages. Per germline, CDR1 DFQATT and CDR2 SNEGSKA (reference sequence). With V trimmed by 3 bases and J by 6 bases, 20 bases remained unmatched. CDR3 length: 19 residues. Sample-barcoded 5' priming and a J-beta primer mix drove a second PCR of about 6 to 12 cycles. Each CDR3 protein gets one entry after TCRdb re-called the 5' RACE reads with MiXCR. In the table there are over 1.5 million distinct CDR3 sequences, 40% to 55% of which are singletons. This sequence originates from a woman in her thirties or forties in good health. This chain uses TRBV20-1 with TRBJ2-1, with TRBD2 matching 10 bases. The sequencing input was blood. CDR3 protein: CSARVSSGGGPASSNEQFF. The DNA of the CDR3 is TGCAGTGCTAGGGTATCTAGCGGGGGAGGACCTGCTTCGTCCAATGAGCAGTTCTTC.